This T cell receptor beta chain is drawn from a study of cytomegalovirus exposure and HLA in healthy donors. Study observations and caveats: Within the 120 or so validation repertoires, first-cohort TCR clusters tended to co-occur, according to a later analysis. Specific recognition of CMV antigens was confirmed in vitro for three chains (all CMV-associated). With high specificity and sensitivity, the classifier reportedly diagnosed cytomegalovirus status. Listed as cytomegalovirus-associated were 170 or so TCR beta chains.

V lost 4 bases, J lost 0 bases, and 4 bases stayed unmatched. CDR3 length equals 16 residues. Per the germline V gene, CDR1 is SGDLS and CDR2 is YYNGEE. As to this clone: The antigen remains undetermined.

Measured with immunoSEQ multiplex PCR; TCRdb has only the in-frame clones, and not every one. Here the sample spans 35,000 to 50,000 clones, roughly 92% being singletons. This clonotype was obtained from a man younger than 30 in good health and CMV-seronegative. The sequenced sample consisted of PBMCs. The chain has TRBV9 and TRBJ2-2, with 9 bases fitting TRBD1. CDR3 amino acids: CASSPRTGANTGELFF. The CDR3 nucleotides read TGTGCCAGCAGCCCTCGGACAGGGGCGAACACCGGGGAGCTGTTTTTT.